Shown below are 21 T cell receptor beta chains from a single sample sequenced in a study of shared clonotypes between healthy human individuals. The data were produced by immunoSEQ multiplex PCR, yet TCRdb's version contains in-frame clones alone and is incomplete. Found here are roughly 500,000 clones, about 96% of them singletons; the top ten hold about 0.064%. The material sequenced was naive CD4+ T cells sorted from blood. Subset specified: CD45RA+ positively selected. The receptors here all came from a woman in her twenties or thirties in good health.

Here the CDR3 DNA reads TGTGCCACAGGGGTTAACAGGGCGCCCTATGGCTACACCTTC. Its protein is CATGVNRAPYGYTF. The rearrangement links TRBV5-6 to TRBJ1-2, with D perhaps matching TRBD1 (6 bases). This CDR3 has 14 residues. Per the germline V gene, CDR1 is SGHDT and CDR2 is YYEEEE. V shed 9 bases and J shed 4 bases, with 19 bases lying between them.

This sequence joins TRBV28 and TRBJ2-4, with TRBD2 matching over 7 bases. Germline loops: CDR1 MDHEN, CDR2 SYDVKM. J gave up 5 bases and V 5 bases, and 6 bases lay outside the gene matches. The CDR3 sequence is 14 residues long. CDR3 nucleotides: TGTGCCAGCAGTGCCCATGGGGGGGAAAACATTCAGTACTTC. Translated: CASSAHGGENIQYF.

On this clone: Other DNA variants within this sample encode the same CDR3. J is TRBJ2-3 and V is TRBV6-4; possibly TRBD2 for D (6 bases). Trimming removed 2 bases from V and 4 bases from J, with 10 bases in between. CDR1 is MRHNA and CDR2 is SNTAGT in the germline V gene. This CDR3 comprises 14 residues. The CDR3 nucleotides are TGTGCCAGCAGTGACAGGGGAGGTTCAGATACGCAGTATTTT. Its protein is CASSDRGGSDTQYF.

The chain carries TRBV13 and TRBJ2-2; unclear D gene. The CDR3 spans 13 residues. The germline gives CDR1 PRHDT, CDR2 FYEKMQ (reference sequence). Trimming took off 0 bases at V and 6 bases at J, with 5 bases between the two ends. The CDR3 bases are TGTGCCAGCAGCTTAGGTCTCGCCGGGGAGCTGTTTTTT. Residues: CASSLGLAGELFF.

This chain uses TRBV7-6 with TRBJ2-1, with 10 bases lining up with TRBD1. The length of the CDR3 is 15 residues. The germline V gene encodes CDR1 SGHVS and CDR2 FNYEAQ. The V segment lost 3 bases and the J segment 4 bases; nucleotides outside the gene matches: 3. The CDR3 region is CASSFGTGVYNEQFF. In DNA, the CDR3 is TGTGCCAGCAGCTTCGGGACAGGGGTTTACAATGAGCAGTTCTTC.

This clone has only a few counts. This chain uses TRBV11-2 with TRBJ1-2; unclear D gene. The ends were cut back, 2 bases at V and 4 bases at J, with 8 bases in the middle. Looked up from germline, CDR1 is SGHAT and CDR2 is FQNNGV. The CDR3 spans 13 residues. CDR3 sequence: CASSLPEIYGYTF. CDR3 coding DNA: TGTGCCAGCAGCTTACCAGAAATCTATGGCTACACCTTC.

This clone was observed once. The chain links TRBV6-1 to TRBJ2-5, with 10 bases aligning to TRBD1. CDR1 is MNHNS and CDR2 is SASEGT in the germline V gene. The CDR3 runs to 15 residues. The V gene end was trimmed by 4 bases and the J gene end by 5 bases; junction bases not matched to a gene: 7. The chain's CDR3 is CASSAQTGGWETQYF. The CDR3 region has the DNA TGTGCCAGCAGTGCCCAGACAGGGGGCTGGGAGACCCAGTACTTC.

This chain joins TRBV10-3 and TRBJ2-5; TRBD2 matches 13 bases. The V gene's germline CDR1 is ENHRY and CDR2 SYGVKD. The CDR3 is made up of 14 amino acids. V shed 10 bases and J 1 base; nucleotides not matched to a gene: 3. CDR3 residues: CATGLAGAQETQYF. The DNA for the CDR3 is TGTGCCACCGGACTAGCGGGAGCCCAAGAGACCCAGTACTTC.

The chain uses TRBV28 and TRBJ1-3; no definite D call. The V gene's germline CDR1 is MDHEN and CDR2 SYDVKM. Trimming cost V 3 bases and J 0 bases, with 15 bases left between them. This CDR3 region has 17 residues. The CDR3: CASSFGRWGSSGNTIYF. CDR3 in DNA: TGTGCCAGCAGTTTCGGTCGTTGGGGTTCCTCTGGAAACACCATATATTTT.

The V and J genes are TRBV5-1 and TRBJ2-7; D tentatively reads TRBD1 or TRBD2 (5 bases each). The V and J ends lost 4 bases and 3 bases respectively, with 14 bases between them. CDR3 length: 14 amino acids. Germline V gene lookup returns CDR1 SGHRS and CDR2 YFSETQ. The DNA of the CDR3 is TGCGCCAGCAGCACCCGGGAAAGGGGCTACGAGCAGTACTTC. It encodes CASSTRERGYEQYF.

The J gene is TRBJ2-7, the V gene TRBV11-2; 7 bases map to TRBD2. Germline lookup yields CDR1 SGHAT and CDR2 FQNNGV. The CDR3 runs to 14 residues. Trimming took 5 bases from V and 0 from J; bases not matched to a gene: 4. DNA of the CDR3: TGTGCCAGCAGCCTTACTAGCGACTCCTACGAGCAGTACTTC. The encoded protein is CASSLTSDSYEQYF.

Here the CDR3 reads CASSRDRDNTEAFF. CDR3 nucleotide sequence: TGTGCCAGCTCACGTGACAGGGATAACACTGAAGCTTTCTTT. The chain links TRBV18 to TRBJ1-1, with 7 bases lining up with TRBD1. The CDR3 consists of 14 residues. CDR1 is KGHSH, CDR2 LQKENI, per germline. The ends lost 4 bases at V and 2 bases at J; junction bases unmatched: 4.

This chain's CDR3 is CASIGFGESGNQPQHF. Written as DNA, the CDR3 is TGTGCCAGTATCGGATTCGGGGAATCTGGGAATCAGCCCCAGCATTTT. This chain joins TRBV19 and TRBJ1-5; D not resolved. Germline CDR1 is LNHDA and CDR2 is SQIVND (reference sequence). This CDR3 is built from 16 residues. The V and J ends lost 7 bases and 4 bases respectively, with 20 bases between them.

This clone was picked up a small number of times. The CDR3 coding sequence is TGTGCCAGCAGTGCATCAGGACAGGGCCATCAGCCCCAGCATTTT. Its protein is CASSASGQGHQPQHF. This chain uses TRBV28 with TRBJ1-5, with 8 bases lining up with TRBD1. With V trimmed by 5 bases and J by 5 bases, 8 bases remained unmatched. This CDR3 is 15 amino acids long. CDR1 is MDHEN and CDR2 is SYDVKM in the germline V gene. The whole variable domain, filled in from reference TRBV28 and TRBJ1-5, reads DVKVTQSSRYLVKRTGEKVFLECVQDMDHENMFWYRQDPGLGLRLIYFSYDVKMKEKGDIPEGYSVSREKKERFSLILESASTNQTSMYLCASSASGQGHQPQHFGDGTRLSIL.

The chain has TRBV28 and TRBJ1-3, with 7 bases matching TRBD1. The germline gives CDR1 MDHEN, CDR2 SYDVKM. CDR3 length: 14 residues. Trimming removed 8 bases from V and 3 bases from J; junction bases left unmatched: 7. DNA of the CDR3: TGTGCCAGCGAAGACAGGGCTGGTGGAAACACCATATATTTT. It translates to CASEDRAGGNTIYF.

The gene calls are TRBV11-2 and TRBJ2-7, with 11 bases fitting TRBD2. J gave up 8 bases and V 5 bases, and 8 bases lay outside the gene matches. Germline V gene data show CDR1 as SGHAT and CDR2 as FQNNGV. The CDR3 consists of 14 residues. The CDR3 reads CASSHGTSGNKQYF. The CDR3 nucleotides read TGTGCCAGCAGCCACGGGACTAGCGGAAACAAGCAGTACTTC. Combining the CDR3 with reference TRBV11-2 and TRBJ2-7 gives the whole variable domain EAGVAQSPRYKIIEKRQSVAFWCNPISGHATLYWYQQILGQGPKLLIQFQNNGVVDDSQLPKDRFSAERLKGVDSTLKIQPAKLEDSAVYLCASSHGTSGNKQYFGPGTRLTVT.

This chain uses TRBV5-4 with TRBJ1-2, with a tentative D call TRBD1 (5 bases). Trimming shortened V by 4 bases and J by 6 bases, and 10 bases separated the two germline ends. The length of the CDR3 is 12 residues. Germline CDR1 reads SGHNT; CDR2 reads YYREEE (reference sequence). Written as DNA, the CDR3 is TGTGCCAGCAGCGGGGACCTTCATGGCTACACCTTC. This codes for CASSGDLHGYTF.

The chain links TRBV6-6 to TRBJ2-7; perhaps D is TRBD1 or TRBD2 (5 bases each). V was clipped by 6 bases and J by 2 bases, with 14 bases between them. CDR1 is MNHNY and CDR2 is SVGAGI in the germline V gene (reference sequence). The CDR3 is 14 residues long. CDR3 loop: CASREEGIAYEQYF. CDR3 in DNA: TGTGCCAGCAGGGAAGAGGGGATTGCCTACGAGCAGTACTTC.

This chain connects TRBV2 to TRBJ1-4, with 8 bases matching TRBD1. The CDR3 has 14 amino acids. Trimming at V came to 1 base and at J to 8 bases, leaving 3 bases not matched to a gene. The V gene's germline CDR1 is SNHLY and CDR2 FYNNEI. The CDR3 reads CASSEDRGIEKLFF. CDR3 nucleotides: TGTGCCAGCAGTGAAGACAGGGGGATCGAAAAACTGTTTTTT.

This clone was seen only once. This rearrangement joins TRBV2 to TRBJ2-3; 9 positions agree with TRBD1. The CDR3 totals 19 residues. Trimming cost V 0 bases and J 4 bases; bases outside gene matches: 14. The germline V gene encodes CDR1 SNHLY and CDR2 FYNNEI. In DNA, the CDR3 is TGTGCCAGCAGTGAAGCGCTTGGTCGAGGACAGGGGTTGTCAGATACGCAGTATTTT. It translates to CASSEALGRGQGLSDTQYF.

CDR3 nucleotide sequence: TGTGCCAGCATACAGACCCTTAACTATGGCTACACCTTC. Protein: CASIQTLNYGYTF. The rearrangement uses TRBV2 and TRBJ1-2; no clear D. The CDR3 is 13 amino acids. The V and J ends lost 7 bases and 1 base respectively, with 10 bases between them. Germline CDR1 reads SNHLY; CDR2 reads FYNNEI.